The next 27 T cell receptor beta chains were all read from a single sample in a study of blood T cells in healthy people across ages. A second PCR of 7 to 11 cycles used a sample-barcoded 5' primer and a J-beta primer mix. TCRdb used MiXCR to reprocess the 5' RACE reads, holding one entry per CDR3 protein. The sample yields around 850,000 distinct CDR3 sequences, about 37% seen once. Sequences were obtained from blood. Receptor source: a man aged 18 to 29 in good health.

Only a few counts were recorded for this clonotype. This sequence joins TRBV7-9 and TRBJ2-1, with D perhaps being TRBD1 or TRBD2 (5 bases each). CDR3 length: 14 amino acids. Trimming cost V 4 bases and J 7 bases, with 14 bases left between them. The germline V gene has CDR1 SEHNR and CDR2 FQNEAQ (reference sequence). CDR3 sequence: CASSSPGTLNEQFF. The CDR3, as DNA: TGTGCCAGCAGCTCGCCCGGGACCCTTAATGAGCAGTTCTTC. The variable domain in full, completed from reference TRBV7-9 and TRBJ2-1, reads DTGVSQNPRHKITKRGQNVTFRCDPISEHNRLYWYRQTLGQGPEFLTYFQNEAQLEKSRLLSDRFSAERPKGSFSTLEIQRTEQGDSAMYLCASSSPGTLNEQFFGPGTRLTVL.

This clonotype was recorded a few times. The CDR3 sequence is CASSFSGLIYTF. The CDR3, as DNA: TGCGCCAGCAGCTTTTCCGGGCTAATCTACACCTTC. The chain uses TRBV5-1 and TRBJ1-2; D gene uncertain. CDR3 length: 12 amino acids. V lost 2 bases and J 10 bases, leaving 12 bases between the germline ends. Germline-derived CDR1 and CDR2 are SGHRS and YFSETQ.

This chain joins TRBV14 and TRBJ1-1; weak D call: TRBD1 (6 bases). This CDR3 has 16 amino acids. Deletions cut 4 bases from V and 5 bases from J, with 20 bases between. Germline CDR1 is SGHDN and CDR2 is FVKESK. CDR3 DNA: TGTGCCAGCAGCCGCCTTACAGGGACTTCGGGGACTGAAGCTTTCTTT. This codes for CASSRLTGTSGTEAFF.

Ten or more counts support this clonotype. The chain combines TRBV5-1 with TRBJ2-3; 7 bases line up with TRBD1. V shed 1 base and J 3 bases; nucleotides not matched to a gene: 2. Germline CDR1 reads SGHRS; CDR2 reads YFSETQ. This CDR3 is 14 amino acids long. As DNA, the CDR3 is TGCGCCAGCAGCTTGTCGACAGGGACAGATACGCAGTATTTT. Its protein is CASSLSTGTDTQYF. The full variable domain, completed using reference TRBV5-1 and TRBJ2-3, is KAGVTQTPRYLIKTRGQQVTLSCSPISGHRSVSWYQQTPGQGLQFLFEYFSETQRNKGNFPGRFSGRQFSNSRSEMNVSTLELGDSALYLCASSLSTGTDTQYFGPGTRLTVL.

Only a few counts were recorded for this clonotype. This CDR3 reads CSARGHRTPSTDTQYF. Written as DNA, the CDR3 is TGCAGTGCTAGAGGTCACAGGACCCCTAGCACAGATACGCAGTATTTT. The chain has TRBV20-1 and TRBJ2-3; possible D gene TRBD1, 5 bases. The length of the CDR3 is 16 residues. Germline V gene lookup returns CDR1 DFQATT and CDR2 SNEGSKA (reference sequence). V was trimmed by 1 base and J by 0 bases, leaving 14 bases between them.

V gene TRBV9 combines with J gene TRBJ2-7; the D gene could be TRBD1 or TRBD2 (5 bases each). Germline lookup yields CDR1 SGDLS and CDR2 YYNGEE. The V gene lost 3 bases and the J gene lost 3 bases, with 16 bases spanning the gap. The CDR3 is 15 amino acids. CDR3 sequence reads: CASSASGGRGYEQYF. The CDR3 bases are TGTGCCAGCAGCGCTAGTGGGGGTAGGGGCTACGAGCAGTACTTC.

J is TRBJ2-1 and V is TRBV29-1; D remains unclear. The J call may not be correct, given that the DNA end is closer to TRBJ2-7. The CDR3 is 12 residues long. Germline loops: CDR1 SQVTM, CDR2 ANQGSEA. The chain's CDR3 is CSVDRAYNEQYF. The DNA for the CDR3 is TGCAGCGTTGACAGAGCCTACAATGAGCAGTACTTC.

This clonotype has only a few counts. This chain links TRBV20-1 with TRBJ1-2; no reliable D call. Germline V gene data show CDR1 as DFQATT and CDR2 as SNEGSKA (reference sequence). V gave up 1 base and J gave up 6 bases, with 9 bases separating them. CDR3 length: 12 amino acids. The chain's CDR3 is CSARGGPNGYTF. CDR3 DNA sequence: TGCAGTGCTAGAGGTGGACCAAATGGCTACACCTTC.

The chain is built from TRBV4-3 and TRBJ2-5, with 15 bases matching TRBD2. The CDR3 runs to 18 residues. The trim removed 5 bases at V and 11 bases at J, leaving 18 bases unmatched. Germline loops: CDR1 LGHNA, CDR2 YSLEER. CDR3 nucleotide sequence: TGCGCCAGCAGCGCCCGGACTAGCGGGGGGGGATCCTACAATGAGCAGTACTTC. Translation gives CASSARTSGGGSYNEQYF.

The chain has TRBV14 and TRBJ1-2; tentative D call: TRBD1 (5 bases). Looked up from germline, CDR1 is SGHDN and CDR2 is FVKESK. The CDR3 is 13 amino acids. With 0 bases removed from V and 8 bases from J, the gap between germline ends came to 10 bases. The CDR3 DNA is TGTGCCAGCAGCCAAGACAGGGAGGGAGGCTACACCTTC. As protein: CASSQDREGGYTF.

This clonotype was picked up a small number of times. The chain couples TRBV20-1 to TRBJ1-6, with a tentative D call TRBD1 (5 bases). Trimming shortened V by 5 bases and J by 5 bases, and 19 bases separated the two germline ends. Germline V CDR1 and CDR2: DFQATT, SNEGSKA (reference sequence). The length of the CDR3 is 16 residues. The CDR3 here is CSARRAQGFHNSPLHF. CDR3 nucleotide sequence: TGCAGTGCTCGGAGGGCTCAGGGATTCCATAATTCACCCCTCCACTTT.

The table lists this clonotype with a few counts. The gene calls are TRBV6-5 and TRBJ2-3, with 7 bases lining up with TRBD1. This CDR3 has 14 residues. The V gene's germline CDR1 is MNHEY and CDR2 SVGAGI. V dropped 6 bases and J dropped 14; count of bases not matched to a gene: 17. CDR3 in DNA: TGTGCCAGCAGACTGGACAGGTGGTCCCTTGGTTCGTATTTT. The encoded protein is CASRLDRWSLGSYF.

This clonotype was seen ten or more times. In nucleotides, the CDR3 is TGTGCCATCAGTAATCTAGCGGGGCAAGAGACCCAGTACTTC. Amino acids: CAISNLAGQETQYF. The chain has TRBV10-3 and TRBJ2-5; 9 bases line up with TRBD2. With 5 bases clipped from V and 2 bases from J, the junction kept 3 bases outside the gene matches. CDR3 length: 14 amino acids. CDR1 and CDR2 from the germline V gene are ENHRY and SYGVKD.

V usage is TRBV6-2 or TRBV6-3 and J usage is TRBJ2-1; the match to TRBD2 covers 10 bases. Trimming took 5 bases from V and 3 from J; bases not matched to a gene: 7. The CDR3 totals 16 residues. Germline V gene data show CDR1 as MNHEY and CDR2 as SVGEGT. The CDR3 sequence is CASSKPSGGLYNEQFF. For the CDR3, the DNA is TGTGCCAGCAGTAAACCTAGCGGGGGACTCTACAATGAGCAGTTCTTC.

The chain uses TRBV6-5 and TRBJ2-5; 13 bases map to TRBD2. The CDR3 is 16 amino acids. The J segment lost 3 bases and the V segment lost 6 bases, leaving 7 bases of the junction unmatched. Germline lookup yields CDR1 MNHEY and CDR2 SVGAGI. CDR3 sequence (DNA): TGTGCCAGCAGCAGACTAGCGGGGGGACGAAAAGAGACCCAGTACTTC. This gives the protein CASSRLAGGRKETQYF.

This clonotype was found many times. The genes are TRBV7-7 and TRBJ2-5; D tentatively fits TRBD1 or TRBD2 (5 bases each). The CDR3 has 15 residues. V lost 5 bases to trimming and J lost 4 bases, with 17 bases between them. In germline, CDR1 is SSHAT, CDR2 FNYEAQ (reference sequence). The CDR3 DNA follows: TGTGCCAGCAGCATGAACGGGGCGGCGGGAGAGACCCAGTACTTC. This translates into CASSMNGAAGETQYF.

CDR3 bases: TGCAGCGCTTTCGGCAGGCAAGAGACCCAGTACTTC. Translation gives CSAFGRQETQYF. The chain recombines TRBV29-1 with TRBJ2-5, with D unclear. Germline V CDR1 and CDR2: SQVTM, ANQGSEA. The CDR3 is 12 amino acids. Trimming pared 7 bases from V and 2 bases from J, leaving 11 bases between.

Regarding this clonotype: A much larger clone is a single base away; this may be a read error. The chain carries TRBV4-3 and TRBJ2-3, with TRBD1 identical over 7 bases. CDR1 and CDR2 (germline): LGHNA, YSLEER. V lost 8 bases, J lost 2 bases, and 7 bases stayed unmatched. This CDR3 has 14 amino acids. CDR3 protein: CASGPGQNTDTQYF. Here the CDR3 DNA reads TGCGCCAGCGGCCCGGGACAGAACACAGATACGCAGTATTTT.

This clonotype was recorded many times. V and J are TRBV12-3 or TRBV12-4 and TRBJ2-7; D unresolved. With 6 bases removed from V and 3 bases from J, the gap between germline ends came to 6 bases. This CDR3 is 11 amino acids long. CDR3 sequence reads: CASRLHYEQYF. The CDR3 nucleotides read TGTGCCAGCAGACTCCACTACGAGCAGTACTTC.

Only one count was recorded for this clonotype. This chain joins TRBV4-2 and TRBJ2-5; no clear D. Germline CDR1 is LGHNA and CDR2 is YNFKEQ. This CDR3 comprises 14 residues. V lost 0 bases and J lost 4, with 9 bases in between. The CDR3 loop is CASSQDPSAETQYF. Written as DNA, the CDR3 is TGTGCCAGCAGCCAAGATCCCAGCGCAGAGACCCAGTACTTC.

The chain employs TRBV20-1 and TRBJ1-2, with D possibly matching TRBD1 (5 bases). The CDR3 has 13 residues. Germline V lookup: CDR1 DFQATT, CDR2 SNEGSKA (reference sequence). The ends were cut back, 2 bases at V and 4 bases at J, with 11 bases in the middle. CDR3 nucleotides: TGCAGTGCTAGACCCAGGGAGACCTATGGCTACACCTTC. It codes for CSARPRETYGYTF.

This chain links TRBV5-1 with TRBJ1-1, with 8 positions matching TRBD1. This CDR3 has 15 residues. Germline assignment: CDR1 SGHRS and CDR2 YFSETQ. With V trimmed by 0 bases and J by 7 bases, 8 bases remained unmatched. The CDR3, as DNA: TGCGCCAGCAGCTTGGTAGCGGGGACAGGAATTGAAGCTTTCTTT. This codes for CASSLVAGTGIEAFF.

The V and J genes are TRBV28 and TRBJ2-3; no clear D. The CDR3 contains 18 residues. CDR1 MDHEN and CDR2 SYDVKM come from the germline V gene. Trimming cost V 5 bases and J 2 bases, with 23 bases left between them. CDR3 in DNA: TGTGCCAGCAGTGGCCGCCTGATCGAGAGGAAAGACACAGATACGCAGTATTTT. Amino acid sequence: CASSGRLIERKDTDTQYF.

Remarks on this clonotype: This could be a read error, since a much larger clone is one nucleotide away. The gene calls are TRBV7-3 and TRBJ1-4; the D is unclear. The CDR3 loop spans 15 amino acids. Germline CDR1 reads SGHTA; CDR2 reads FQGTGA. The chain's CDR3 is CAGSLEAAPNEKLFF. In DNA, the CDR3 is TGTGCCGGCAGCTTGGAGGCGGCTCCTAATGAAAAACTGTTTTTT.

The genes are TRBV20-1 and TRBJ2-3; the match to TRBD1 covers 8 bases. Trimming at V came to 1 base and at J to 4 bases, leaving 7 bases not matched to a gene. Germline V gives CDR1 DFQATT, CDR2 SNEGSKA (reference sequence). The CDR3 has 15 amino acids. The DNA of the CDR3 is TGCAGTGCTAGAGCCCAGGGGGCTTGGCCAGATACGCAGTATTTT. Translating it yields CSARAQGAWPDTQYF.

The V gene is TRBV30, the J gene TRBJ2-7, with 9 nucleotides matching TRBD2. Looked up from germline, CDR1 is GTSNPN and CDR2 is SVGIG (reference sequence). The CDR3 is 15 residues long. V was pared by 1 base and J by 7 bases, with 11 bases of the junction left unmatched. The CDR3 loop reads CAWSEGLALGNEQYF. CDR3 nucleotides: TGTGCCTGGAGTGAGGGACTAGCCCTGGGGAATGAGCAGTACTTC.

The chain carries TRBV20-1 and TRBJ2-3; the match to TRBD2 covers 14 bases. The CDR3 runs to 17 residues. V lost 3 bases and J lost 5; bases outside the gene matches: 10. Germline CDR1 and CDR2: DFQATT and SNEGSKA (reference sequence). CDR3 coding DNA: TGCAGTGCTAGCGTAATTGGACTAGCGGGGGGAGGAGATACGCAGTATTTT. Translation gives CSASVIGLAGGGDTQYF.